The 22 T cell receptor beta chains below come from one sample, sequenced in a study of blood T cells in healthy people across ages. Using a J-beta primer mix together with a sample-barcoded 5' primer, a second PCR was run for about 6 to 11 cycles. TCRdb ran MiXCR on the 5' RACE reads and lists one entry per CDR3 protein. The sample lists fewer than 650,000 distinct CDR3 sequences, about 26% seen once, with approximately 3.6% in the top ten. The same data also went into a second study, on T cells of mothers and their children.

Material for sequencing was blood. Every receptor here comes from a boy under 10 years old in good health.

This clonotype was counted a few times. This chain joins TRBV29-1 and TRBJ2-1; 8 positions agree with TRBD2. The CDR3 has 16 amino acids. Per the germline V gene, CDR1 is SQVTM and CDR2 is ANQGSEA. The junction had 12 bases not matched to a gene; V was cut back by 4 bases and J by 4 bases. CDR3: CSVGQQGGRLYNEQFF. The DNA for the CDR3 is TGCAGCGTTGGCCAACAGGGCGGGAGGTTATACAATGAGCAGTTCTTC.

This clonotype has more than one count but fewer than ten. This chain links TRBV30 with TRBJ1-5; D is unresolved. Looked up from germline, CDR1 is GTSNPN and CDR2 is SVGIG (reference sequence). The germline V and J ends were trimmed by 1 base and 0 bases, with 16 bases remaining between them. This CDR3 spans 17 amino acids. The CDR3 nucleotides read TGTGCCTGGAGTGACCCGGCCAGGATCTATAGCAATCAGCCCCAGCATTTT. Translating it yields CAWSDPARIYSNQPQHF. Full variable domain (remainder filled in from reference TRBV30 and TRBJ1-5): SQTIHQWPATLVQPVGSPLSLECTVEGTSNPNLYWYRQAAGRGLQLLFYSVGIGQISSEVPQNLSASRPQDRQFILSSKKLLLSDSGFYLCAWSDPARIYSNQPQHFGDGTRLSIL.

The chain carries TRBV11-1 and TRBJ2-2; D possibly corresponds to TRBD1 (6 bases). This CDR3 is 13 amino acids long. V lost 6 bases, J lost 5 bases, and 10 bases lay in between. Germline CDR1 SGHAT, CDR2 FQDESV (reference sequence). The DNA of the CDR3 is TGTGCCAGCAGACACAGGGAAACCGGGGAGCTGTTTTTT. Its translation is CASRHRETGELFF.

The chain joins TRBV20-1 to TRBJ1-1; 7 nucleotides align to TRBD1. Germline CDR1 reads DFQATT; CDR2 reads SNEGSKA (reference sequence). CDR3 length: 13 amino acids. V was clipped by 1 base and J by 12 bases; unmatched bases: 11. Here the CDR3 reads CSARGPQGVPTFF. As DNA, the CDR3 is TGCAGTGCTAGAGGGCCGCAGGGGGTGCCTACTTTCTTT.

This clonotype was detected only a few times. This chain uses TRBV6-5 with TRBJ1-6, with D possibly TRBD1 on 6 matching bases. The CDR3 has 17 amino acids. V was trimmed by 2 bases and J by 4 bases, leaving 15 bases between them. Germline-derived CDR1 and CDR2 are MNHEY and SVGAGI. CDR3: CASSYGDTNFYNSPLHF. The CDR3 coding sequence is TGTGCCAGCAGTTACGGGGACACGAATTTTTATAATTCACCCCTCCACTTT.

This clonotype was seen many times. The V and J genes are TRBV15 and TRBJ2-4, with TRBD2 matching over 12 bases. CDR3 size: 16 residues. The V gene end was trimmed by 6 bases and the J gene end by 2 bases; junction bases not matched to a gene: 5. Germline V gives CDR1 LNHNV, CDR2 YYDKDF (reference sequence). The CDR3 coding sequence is TGTGCCACCAGGAAGACTAGCGGGAGATCCAAAAACATTCAGTACTTC. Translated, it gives CATRKTSGRSKNIQYF.

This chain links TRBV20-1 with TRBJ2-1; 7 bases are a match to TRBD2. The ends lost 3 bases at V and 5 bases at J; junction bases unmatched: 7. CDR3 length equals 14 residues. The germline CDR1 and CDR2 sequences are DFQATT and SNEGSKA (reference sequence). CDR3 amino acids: CSARLGGSNNEQFF. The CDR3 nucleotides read TGCAGTGCTAGGCTGGGCGGGAGTAACAATGAGCAGTTCTTC.

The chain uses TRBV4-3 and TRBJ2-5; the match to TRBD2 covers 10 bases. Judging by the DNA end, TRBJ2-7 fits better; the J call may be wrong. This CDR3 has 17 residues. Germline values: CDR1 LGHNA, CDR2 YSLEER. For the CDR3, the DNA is TGCGCCAGCAGCCAAGATATTATACTAGCGGGAAGCTACGAGCAGTACTTC. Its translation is CASSQDIILAGSYEQYF.

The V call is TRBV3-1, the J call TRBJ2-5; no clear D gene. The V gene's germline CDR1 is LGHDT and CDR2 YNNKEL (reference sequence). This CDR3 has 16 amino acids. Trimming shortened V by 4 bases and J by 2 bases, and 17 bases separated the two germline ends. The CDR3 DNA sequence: TGTGCCAGCAGCCGAGGAGTCGGCTTAATTCAAGAGACCCAGTACTTC. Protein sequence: CASSRGVGLIQETQYF.

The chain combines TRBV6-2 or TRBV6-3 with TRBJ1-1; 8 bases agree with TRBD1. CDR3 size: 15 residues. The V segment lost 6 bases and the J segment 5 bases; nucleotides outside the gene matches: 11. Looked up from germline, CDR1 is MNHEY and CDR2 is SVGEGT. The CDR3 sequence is CASRLIRGQGTEAFF. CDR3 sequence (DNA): TGTGCCAGCAGATTAATCAGGGGGCAGGGGACTGAAGCTTTCTTT.

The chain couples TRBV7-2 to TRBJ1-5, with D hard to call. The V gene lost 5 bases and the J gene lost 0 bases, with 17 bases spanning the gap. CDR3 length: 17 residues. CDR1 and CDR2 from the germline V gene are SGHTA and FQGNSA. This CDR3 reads CASSPLLAANSNQPQHF. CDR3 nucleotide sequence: TGTGCCAGCAGCCCCTTGCTGGCAGCTAATAGCAATCAGCCCCAGCATTTT.

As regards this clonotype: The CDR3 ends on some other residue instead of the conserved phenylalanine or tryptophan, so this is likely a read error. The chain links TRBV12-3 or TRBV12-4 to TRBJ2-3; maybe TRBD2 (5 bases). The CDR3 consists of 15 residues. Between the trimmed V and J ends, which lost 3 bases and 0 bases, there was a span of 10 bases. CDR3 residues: CASSFRSVSTDTQYS. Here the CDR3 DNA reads TGTGCCAGCAGTTTCCGTAGCGTAAGCACAGATACGCAGTATTCT.

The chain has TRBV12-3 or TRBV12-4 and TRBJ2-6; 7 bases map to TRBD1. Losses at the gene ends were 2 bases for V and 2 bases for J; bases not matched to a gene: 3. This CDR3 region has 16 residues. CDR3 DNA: TGTGCCAGCAGTTTACCAGGGGGAGCTGGGGCCAACGTCCTGACTTTC. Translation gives CASSLPGGAGANVLTF.

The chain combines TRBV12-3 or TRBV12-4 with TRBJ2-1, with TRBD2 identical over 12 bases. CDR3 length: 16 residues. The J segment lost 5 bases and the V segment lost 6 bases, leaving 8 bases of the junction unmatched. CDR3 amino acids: CASRKSSGRVNNEQFF. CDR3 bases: TGTGCCAGCAGGAAATCTAGCGGGAGGGTGAACAATGAGCAGTTCTTC.

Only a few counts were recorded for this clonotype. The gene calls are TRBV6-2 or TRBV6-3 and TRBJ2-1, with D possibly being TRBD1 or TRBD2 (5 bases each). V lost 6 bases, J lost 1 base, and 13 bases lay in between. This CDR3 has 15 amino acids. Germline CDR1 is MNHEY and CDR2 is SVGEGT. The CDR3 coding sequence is TGTGCCAGCAGCCCGGGACGGGTATCCTACAATGAGCAGTTCTTC. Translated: CASSPGRVSYNEQFF.

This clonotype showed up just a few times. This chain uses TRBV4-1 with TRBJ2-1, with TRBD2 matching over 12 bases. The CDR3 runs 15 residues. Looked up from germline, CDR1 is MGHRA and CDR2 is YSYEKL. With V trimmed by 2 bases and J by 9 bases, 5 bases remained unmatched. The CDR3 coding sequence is TGCGCCAGCAGCCAACCCTCTAGCGGGGGGGCTGAGCAGTTCTTC. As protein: CASSQPSSGGAEQFF.

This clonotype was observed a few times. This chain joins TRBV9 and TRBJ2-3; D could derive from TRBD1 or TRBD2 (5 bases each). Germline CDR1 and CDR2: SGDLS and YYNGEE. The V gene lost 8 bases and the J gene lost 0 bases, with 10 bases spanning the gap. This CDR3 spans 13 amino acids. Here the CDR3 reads CASQGESTDTQYF. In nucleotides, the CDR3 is TGTGCCAGTCAGGGAGAGAGCACAGATACGCAGTATTTT. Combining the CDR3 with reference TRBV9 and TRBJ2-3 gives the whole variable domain DSGVTQTPKHLITATGQRVTLRCSPRSGDLSVYWYQQSLDQGLQFLIQYYNGEERAKGNILERFSAQQFPDLHSELNLSSLELGDSALYFCASQGESTDTQYFGPGTRLTVL.

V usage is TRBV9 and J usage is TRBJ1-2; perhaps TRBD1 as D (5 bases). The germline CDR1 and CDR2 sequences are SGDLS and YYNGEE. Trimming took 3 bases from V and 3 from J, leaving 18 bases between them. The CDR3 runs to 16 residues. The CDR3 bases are TGTGCCAGCAGCGATCCTTCTGGGACGGCAGACTATGGCTACACCTTC. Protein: CASSDPSGTADYGYTF.

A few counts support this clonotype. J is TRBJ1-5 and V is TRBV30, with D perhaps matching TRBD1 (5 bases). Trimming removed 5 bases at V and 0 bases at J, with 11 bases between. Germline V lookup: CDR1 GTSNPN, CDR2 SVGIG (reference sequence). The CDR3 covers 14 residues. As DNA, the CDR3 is TGTGCCTGGTCGGGGGGAGTTAGCAATCAGCCCCAGCATTTT. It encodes CAWSGGVSNQPQHF.

CDR3 in DNA: TGTGCCAGCAGTGGGGATGTGGGGAATGAAAAACTGTTTTTT. It translates to CASSGDVGNEKLFF. The V call is TRBV2, the J call TRBJ1-4; no clear D gene. V lost 4 bases, J lost 5 bases, and 11 bases lay in between. The germline gives CDR1 SNHLY, CDR2 FYNNEI. This CDR3 has 14 residues.

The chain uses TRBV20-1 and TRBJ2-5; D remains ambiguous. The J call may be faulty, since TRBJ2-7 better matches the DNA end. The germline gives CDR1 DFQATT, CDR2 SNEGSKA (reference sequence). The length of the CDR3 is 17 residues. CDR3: CSASLGPRASSSYEQYF. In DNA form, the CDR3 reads TGCAGTGCTAGTCTCGGGCCTAGGGCGTCGAGCTCCTACGAGCAGTACTTC.

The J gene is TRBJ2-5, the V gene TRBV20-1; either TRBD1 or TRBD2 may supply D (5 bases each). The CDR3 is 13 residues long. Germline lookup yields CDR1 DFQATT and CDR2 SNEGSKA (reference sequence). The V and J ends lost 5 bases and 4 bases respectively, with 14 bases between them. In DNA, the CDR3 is TGCAGTGCTCTACAATCAGGGAGAGAGACCCAGTACTTC. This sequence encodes CSALQSGRETQYF.